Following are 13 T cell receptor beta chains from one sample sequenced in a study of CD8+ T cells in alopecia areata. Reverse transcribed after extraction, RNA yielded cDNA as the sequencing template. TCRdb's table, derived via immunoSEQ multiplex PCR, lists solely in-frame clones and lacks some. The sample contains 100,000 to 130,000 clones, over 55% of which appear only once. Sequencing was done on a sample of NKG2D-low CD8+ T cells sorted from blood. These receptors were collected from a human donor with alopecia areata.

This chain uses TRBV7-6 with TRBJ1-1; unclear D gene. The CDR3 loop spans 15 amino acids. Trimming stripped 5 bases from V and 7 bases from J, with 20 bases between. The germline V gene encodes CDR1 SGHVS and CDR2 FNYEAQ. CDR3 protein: CASSPEIVVRGEAFF. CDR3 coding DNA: TGTGCCAGCAGCCCAGAAATCGTAGTACGGGGTGAAGCTTTCTTT.

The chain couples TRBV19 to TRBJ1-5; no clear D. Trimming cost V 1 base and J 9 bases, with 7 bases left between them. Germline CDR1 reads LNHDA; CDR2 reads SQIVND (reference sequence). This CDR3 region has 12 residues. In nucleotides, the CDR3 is TGTGCCAGTAGTATAGGAGGATTGCCCCAGCATTTT. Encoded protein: CASSIGGLPQHF.

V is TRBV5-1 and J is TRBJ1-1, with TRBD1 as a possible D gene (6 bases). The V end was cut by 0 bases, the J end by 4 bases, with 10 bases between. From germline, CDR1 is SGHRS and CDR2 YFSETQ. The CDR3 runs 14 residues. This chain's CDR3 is CASSLEDRSTEAFF. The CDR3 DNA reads TGCGCCAGCAGCTTGGAGGACAGATCCACTGAAGCTTTCTTT.

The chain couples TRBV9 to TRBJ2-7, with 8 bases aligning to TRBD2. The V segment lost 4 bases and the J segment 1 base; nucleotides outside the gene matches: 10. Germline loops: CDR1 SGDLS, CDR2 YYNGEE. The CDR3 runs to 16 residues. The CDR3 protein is CASSPHSGRASYEQYF. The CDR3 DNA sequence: TGTGCCAGCAGCCCCCACTCCGGGAGGGCTTCCTACGAGCAGTACTTC.

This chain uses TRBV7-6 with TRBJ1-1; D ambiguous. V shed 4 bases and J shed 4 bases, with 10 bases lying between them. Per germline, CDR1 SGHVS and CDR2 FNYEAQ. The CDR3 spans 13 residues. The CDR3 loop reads CASSSTGSTEAFF. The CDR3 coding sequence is TGTGCCAGCAGCTCGACCGGAAGCACTGAAGCTTTCTTT.

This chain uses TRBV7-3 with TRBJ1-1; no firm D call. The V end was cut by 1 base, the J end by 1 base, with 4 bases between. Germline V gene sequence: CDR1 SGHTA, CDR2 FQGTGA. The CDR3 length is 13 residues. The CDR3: CASSLITNTEAFF. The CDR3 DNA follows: TGTGCCAGCAGCTTAATAACGAACACTGAAGCTTTCTTT.

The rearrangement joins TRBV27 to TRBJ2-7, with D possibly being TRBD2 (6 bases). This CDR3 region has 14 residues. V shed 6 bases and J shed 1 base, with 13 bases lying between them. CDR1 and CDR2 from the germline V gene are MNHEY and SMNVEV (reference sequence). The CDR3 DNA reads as TGTGCCAGCAGAGGCGGGATAGGATCCTACGAGCAGTACTTC. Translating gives CASRGGIGSYEQYF.

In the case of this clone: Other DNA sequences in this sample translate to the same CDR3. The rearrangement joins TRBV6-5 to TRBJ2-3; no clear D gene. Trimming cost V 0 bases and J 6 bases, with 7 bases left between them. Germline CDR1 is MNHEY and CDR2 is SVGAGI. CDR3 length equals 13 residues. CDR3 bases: TGTGCCAGCAGTTACTCGATCGGGGATACGCAGTATTTT. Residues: CASSYSIGDTQYF.

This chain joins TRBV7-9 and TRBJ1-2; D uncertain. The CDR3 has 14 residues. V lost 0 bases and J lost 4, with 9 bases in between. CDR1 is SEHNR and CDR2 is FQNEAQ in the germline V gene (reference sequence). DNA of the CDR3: TGTGCCAGCAGCTTAGCGCCACAGTCCTATGGCTACACCTTC. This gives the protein CASSLAPQSYGYTF.

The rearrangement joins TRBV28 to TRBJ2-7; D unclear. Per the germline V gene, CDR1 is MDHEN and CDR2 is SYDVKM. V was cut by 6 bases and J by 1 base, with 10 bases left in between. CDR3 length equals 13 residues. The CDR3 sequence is CASSQQSSYEQYF. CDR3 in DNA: TGTGCCAGCAGCCAACAGAGTTCCTACGAGCAGTACTTC.

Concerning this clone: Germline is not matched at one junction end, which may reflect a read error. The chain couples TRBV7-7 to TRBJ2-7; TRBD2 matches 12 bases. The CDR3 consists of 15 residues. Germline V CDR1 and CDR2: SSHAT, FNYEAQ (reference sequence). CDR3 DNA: TGTGCTAGCAGCTTATCTAGCGGGAGGGGTTCCGAGCAGTACTTC. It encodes CASSLSSGRGSEQYF.

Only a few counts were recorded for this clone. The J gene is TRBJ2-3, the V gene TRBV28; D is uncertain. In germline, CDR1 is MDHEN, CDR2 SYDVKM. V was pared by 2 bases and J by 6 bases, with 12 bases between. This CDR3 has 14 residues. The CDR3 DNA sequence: TGTGCCAGCAGTTTAGGGCGAAACTGGGATACGCAGTATTTT. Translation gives CASSLGRNWDTQYF.

CDR3 bases: TGCGCCAGCAGTCAAAGGGCTCAGTACTTC. Its translation is CASSQRAQYF. The V gene is TRBV23-1, the J gene TRBJ2-4; the D is unclear. TRBV23-1 is sorted into the ORF group, with uncertain function. This CDR3 spans 10 amino acids. V was clipped by 2 bases and J by 12 bases, with 5 bases between them.